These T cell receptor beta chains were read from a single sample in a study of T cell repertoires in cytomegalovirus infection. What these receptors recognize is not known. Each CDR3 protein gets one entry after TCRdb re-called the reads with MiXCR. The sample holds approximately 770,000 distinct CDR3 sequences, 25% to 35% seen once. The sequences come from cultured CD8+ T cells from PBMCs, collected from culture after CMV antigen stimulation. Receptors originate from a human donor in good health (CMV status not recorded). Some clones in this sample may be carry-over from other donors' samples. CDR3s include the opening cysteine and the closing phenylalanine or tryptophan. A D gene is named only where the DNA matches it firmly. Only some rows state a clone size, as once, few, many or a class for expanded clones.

CDR3nt: TGTGCCAGCAGTTTAGAGGGGGCCCAGGAGCCCCAGCATTTT; CDR3aa: CASSLEGAQEPQHF; d_gene: TRBD1; v_gene: TRBV12-3/TRBV12-4; abundance: many; j_gene: TRBJ1-5
CDR3nt: TGTGCCAGTAGACACGGCCAGAAGGGCTACACCTTC; CDR3aa: CASRHGQKGYTF; d_gene: NA; v_gene: TRBV19; abundance: NA; j_gene: TRBJ1-2
CDR3nt: TGTGCCAGCAGTTTGGGACAGGGGGCGCTAAATGAGCAGTTCTTC; CDR3aa: CASSLGQGALNEQFF; d_gene: TRBD1; v_gene: TRBV12-3/TRBV12-4; abundance: NA; j_gene: TRBJ2-1
CDR3nt: TGCGCCAGCTCGGGGAGCGGGGCATACGAGCAGTACTTC; CDR3aa: CASSGSGAYEQYF; d_gene: TRBD2; v_gene: TRBV4-1; abundance: many; j_gene: TRBJ2-7
CDR3nt: TGTGCCAGCAGCTTAGAGAGGGCCATGCTGGGTGAGCAGTTCTTC; CDR3aa: CASSLERAMLGEQFF; d_gene: NA; v_gene: TRBV7-9; abundance: NA; j_gene: TRBJ2-1
CDR3nt: TGTGCCAGCAGTTTAGGGTCGGGGGGGGTGGCGAATGAGCAGTTCTTC; CDR3aa: CASSLGSGGVANEQFF; d_gene: TRBD2; v_gene: TRBV27; abundance: few; j_gene: TRBJ2-1
CDR3nt: TGCAGTGCTAGACCCGACATGCACTCTGGAAACACCATATATTTT; CDR3aa: CSARPDMHSGNTIYF; d_gene: NA; v_gene: TRBV20-1; abundance: NA; j_gene: TRBJ1-3
CDR3nt: TGTGCCAGCAGCTTAAGCTTCTCGGTCAATCAGCCCCAGCATTTT; CDR3aa: CASSLSFSVNQPQHF; d_gene: NA; v_gene: TRBV7-8; abundance: few; j_gene: TRBJ1-5
CDR3nt: TGTGCCAGCTCACCACAAGGGCCTTACAATGAGCAGTTCTTC; CDR3aa: CASSPQGPYNEQFF; d_gene: NA; v_gene: TRBV18; abundance: few; j_gene: TRBJ2-1
CDR3nt: TGTGCCAGTAATCCGGGTGGTCTTAGGAATGAGCAGTTCTTC; CDR3aa: CASNPGGLRNEQFF; d_gene: NA; v_gene: TRBV19; abundance: few; j_gene: TRBJ2-1
CDR3nt: TGTGCCAGCAGTTTTATTAGCGGGGGGCCGAACATGTACAATGAGCAGTTCTTC; CDR3aa: CASSFISGGPNMYNEQFF; d_gene: TRBD2; v_gene: TRBV12-3/TRBV12-4; abundance: NA; j_gene: TRBJ2-1
CDR3nt: TGTGCCAGCAGTTTCATGGAAAGGACTGAAGCTTTCTTT; CDR3aa: CASSFMERTEAFF; d_gene: NA; v_gene: TRBV12-3/TRBV12-4; abundance: NA; j_gene: TRBJ1-1
CDR3nt: TGTGCCATCATACGGCTTTGGGATGGGGCCAACGTCCTGACTTTC; CDR3aa: CAIIRLWDGANVLTF; d_gene: NA; v_gene: TRBV10-3; abundance: NA; j_gene: TRBJ2-6
CDR3nt: TGTGCCAGCAGTGATGTTACGGGGTTTCCTGAGCAGTTCTTC; CDR3aa: CASSDVTGFPEQFF; d_gene: NA; v_gene: TRBV6-1; abundance: few; j_gene: TRBJ2-1
CDR3nt: TGTGCCAGCAGTTTAAGGTACGAAGTGGGTCAGCCCCAGCATTTT; CDR3aa: CASSLRYEVGQPQHF; d_gene: NA; v_gene: TRBV28; abundance: many; j_gene: TRBJ1-5
CDR3nt: TGTGCTAGTGGTTTCACCCCCGAGACCAACTATGGCTACACCTTC; CDR3aa: CASGFTPETNYGYTF; d_gene: NA; v_gene: TRBV12-5; abundance: NA; j_gene: TRBJ1-2
CDR3nt: TGTGCCAGCACCGACTCCCCCTCTGGCTACGAGCAGTACTTC; CDR3aa: CASTDSPSGYEQYF; d_gene: NA; v_gene: TRBV12-3/TRBV12-4; abundance: NA; j_gene: TRBJ2-7
CDR3nt: TGCAGTGCTAGAGATATGAGTTACACCGGGGAGCTGTTTTTT; CDR3aa: CSARDMSYTGELFF; d_gene: NA; v_gene: TRBV20-1; abundance: NA; j_gene: TRBJ2-2
CDR3nt: TGTGCCAGCAGTTACTTACGGGCCCCCAGTAGGGATGAGCAGTTCTTC; CDR3aa: CASSYLRAPSRDEQFF; d_gene: NA; v_gene: TRBV6-6; abundance: NA; j_gene: TRBJ2-1
CDR3nt: TGTGCCAGCAGGTACTTCGAGGGGCGACCGGAATCACCCCTCCACTTT; CDR3aa: CASRYFEGRPESPLHF; d_gene: NA; v_gene: TRBV6-6; abundance: many; j_gene: TRBJ1-6
CDR3nt: TGCAGCGTTGTAAGGACAGGGGGGACTGAAGCTTTCTTT; CDR3aa: CSVVRTGGTEAFF; d_gene: TRBD1; v_gene: TRBV29-1; abundance: NA; j_gene: TRBJ1-1
CDR3nt: TGTGCCAGCAGTACACTACCGACAGGGTGGACCGGGGAGCTGTTTTTT; CDR3aa: CASSTLPTGWTGELFF; d_gene: TRBD1; v_gene: TRBV27; abundance: few; j_gene: TRBJ2-2
CDR3nt: TGTGCCAGCAGTGATCAGGGACAGGGGGCGGGTGAGACCCAGTACTTC; CDR3aa: CASSDQGQGAGETQYF; d_gene: TRBD1; v_gene: TRBV25-1; abundance: NA; j_gene: TRBJ2-5
CDR3nt: TGCGCCAGCAGCCAAGTCCAGGGGGCGAGAAATGAGCAGTTCTTC; CDR3aa: CASSQVQGARNEQFF; d_gene: TRBD1; v_gene: TRBV4-1; abundance: many; j_gene: TRBJ2-1
CDR3nt: TGTGCCAGCAGCTTCGGCTCAACAGGGGACCAAAACATTCAGTACTTC; CDR3aa: CASSFGSTGDQNIQYF; d_gene: TRBD1; v_gene: TRBV7-9; abundance: few; j_gene: TRBJ2-4
CDR3nt: TGTGCCAGCAGCCCCCGACCGCATAATTCACCCCTCCACTTT; CDR3aa: CASSPRPHNSPLHF; d_gene: NA; v_gene: TRBV7-2; abundance: many; j_gene: TRBJ1-6